This TCR beta chain was obtained from a study of OX40 agonist ivuxolimab in advanced cancers. Turning to the study itself: Head and neck, renal cell, melanoma or hepatocellular carcinoma were the cancers that dose-escalation patients had. Prior therapy, whether anti-PD-1, anti-PD-L1 or anti-CTLA-4, was allowed, and more than 35% had some. Findings of the study overall: In the 0.1-3.0 mg/kg groups, partial responders showed among the lowest expansion.

Generated by immunoSEQ multiplex PCR, the TCRdb table keeps only in-frame clones and is missing some. Seen here are tens of thousands of clones, around 84% observed once, and the top ten hold approximately 1.5%. Details on this clone: Its antigen is currently unknown.

Germline loops: CDR1 LGHNA, CDR2 YSLEER. V was cut by 5 bases and J by 8 bases, with 18 bases left in between. CDR3 length equals 15 residues. Exclusion of a patient followed from autoimmune disease history or systemic immunosuppression. This TCR derives from an adult with an advanced solid tumor such as melanoma, head and neck, liver or kidney cancer. This rearrangement joins TRBV4-3 to TRBJ1-4; maybe TRBD1 (6 bases). Sequencing was performed on CD4+ or CD8+ T cells sorted from blood, taken in a trial of the OX40 agonist ivuxolimab. The CDR3 DNA sequence: TGCGCCAGCAGCTCATCCAGGGGTTTGCGAGAAAAACTGTTTTTT. Protein: CASSSSRGLREKLFF.